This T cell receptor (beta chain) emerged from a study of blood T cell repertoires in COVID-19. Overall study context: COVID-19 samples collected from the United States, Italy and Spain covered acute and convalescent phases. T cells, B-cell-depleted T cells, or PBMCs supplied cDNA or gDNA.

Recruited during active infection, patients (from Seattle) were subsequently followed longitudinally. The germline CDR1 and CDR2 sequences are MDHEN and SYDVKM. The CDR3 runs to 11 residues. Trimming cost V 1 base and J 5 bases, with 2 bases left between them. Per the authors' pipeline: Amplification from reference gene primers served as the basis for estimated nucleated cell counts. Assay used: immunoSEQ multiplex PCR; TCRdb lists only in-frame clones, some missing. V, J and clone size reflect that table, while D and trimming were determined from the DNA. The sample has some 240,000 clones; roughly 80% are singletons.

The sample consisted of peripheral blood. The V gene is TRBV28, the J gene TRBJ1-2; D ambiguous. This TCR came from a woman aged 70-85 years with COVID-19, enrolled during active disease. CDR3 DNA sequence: TGTGCCAGCAGTTTATCATATGGCTACACCTTC. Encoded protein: CASSLSYGYTF.